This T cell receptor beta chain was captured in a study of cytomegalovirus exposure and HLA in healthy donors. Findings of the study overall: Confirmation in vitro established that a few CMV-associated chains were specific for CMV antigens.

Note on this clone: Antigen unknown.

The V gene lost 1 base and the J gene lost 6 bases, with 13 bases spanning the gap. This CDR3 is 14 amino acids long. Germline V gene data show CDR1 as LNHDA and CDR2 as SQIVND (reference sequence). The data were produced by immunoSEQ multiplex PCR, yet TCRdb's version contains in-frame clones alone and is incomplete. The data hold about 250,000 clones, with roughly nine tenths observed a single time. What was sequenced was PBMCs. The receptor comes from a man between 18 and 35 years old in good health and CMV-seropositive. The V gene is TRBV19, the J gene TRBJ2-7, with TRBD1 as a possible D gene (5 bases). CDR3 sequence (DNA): TGTGCCAGTAGTATAGGCGCAGGGTTGGGCGAGCAGTACTTC. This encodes CASSIGAGLGEQYF.